These T cell receptor beta chains were read from a single sample in a study of T cell responses to AZD1222 COVID-19 vaccine. Sequenced by immunoSEQ multiplex PCR; TCRdb stores in-frame clones only, minus some. The sample includes some 170,000 clones, approximately 90% of them seen just once. Sequences were derived from peripheral blood, sampled 28 days after the second dose of the MenACWY control vaccine. These receptors originate from an adult who received the MenACWY meningococcal vaccine as a control. Each CDR3 is given with its conserved first and last residue. The D gene is left open where the match is weak. Clone size appears in some rows only: once, few, many, or a class for an expanded clone.

v_call: TRBV6-4
j_call: TRBJ2-1
d_call: TRBD2
clone_size: -
cdr3_nt: TGTGCCAGCAGTGACGGCGGGAGTTCTAATGAGCAGTTCTTC
cdr3_aa: CASSDGGSSNEQFF

v_call: TRBV2
j_call: TRBJ2-4
d_call: -
clone_size: -
cdr3_nt: TGTGCCAGCACAGGTCCTTTAGCCAAAAACATTCAGTACTTC
cdr3_aa: CASTGPLAKNIQYF

v_call: TRBV12-3/TRBV12-4
j_call: TRBJ1-6
d_call: -
clone_size: -
cdr3_nt: TGTGCCAGCAGTGCACAGGGATCCCCCCTCCACTTT
cdr3_aa: CASSAQGSPLHF

v_call: TRBV6-4
j_call: TRBJ2-7
d_call: -
clone_size: -
cdr3_nt: TGTGCCGGCCGGAGGTGGGCCGACTCATTGAGCGAGCAGTACTTC
cdr3_aa: CAGRRWADSLSEQYF

v_call: TRBV6-5
j_call: TRBJ1-1
d_call: -
clone_size: -
cdr3_nt: TGTGCCAGCAGTCCCCCAGAGAACACTGAAGCTTTCTTT
cdr3_aa: CASSPPENTEAFF

v_call: TRBV20-1
j_call: TRBJ2-7
d_call: TRBD1
clone_size: -
cdr3_nt: TGCAGTGCTAGTGGTCGGACAGGGGGTGCCTACGAGCAGTACTTC
cdr3_aa: CSASGRTGGAYEQYF

v_call: TRBV14
j_call: TRBJ1-1
d_call: -
clone_size: -
cdr3_nt: TGTGCCAGCAGCCAAGATCGCGGAGGGCTTTACACTGAAGCTTTCTTT
cdr3_aa: CASSQDRGGLYTEAFF

v_call: TRBV4-3
j_call: TRBJ2-3
d_call: -
clone_size: -
cdr3_nt: TGCGCCAGCAGCCAAGTATCTGGGGCGGGGCGGCGCACAGATACGCAGTATTTT
cdr3_aa: CASSQVSGAGRRTDTQYF

v_call: TRBV7-9
j_call: TRBJ1-3
d_call: -
clone_size: -
cdr3_nt: TGTGCCAGCAGTCTGACTGGAAACACCATATATTTT
cdr3_aa: CASSLTGNTIYF

v_call: TRBV28
j_call: TRBJ1-2
d_call: -
clone_size: -
cdr3_nt: TGTGCCAGCAGTGGACCCAACTCCCACTATGGCTACACCTTC
cdr3_aa: CASSGPNSHYGYTF

v_call: TRBV7-6
j_call: TRBJ1-4
d_call: TRBD1
clone_size: -
cdr3_nt: TGTGCCAGCAGCTTAGGTCCGACAGGGCGTGAAAAACTGTTTTTT
cdr3_aa: CASSLGPTGREKLFF

v_call: TRBV27
j_call: TRBJ2-4
d_call: TRBD1
clone_size: -
cdr3_nt: TGTGCCAGCAGTTTATGGACAGGGGAAGCCAAAAACATTCAGTACTTC
cdr3_aa: CASSLWTGEAKNIQYF

v_call: TRBV5-1
j_call: TRBJ2-7
d_call: -
clone_size: -
cdr3_nt: TGCGCCAGCAGATCAGGGCCTTTTTTCGGGTACTACGAGCAGTACTTC
cdr3_aa: CASRSGPFFGYYEQYF

v_call: TRBV6-2/TRBV6-3
j_call: TRBJ2-5
d_call: TRBD1
clone_size: -
cdr3_nt: TGTGCCAGCAGCCCAGGACAGGGCAGAGGAGAGACCCAGTACTTC
cdr3_aa: CASSPGQGRGETQYF

v_call: TRBV27
j_call: TRBJ1-2
d_call: -
clone_size: -
cdr3_nt: TGTGCCAGCAAAGGGGGTTGGGACTATCTCTTTGGCTACACCTTC
cdr3_aa: CASKGGWDYLFGYTF

v_call: TRBV5-6
j_call: TRBJ2-7
d_call: TRBD1
clone_size: -
cdr3_nt: TGTGCCAGCAGCCCCTATGGGACAGGGGTCGAGCAGTACTTC
cdr3_aa: CASSPYGTGVEQYF

v_call: TRBV7-2
j_call: TRBJ2-5
d_call: TRBD2
clone_size: once
cdr3_nt: TGTGCCAGCAGCTTAGAAGGGGCGGGAGGGCTAGAGACCCAGTACTTC
cdr3_aa: CASSLEGAGGLETQYF

v_call: TRBV2
j_call: TRBJ2-4
d_call: -
clone_size: once
cdr3_nt: TGTGCCAGCAGTAACCTAGGGTCCTCCAAAAACATTCAGTACTTC
cdr3_aa: CASSNLGSSKNIQYF

v_call: TRBV6-1
j_call: TRBJ2-5
d_call: -
clone_size: -
cdr3_nt: TGTGCCAGCAGTGAAATTATGAAAGAGACCCAGTACTTC
cdr3_aa: CASSEIMKETQYF

v_call: TRBV30
j_call: TRBJ1-2
d_call: -
clone_size: -
cdr3_nt: TGTGCCTGGAGTAGTGGGGGAAGGTATGGCTACACCTTC
cdr3_aa: CAWSSGGRYGYTF

v_call: TRBV11-2
j_call: TRBJ1-1
d_call: -
clone_size: -
cdr3_nt: TGTGCCAGCAGCTTAGGAAGGGCCAAGAACACTGAAGCTTTCTTT
cdr3_aa: CASSLGRAKNTEAFF

v_call: TRBV7-9
j_call: TRBJ2-6
d_call: -
clone_size: -
cdr3_nt: TGTGCCAGCAGAAAGGGGACTGGGGCCAACGTCCTGACTTTC
cdr3_aa: CASRKGTGANVLTF

v_call: TRBV28
j_call: TRBJ1-2
d_call: -
clone_size: -
cdr3_nt: TGTGCCACCTCAACCGGCAGGGCTAACTATGGCTACACCTTC
cdr3_aa: CATSTGRANYGYTF

v_call: TRBV19
j_call: TRBJ2-7
d_call: TRBD1
clone_size: -
cdr3_nt: TGTGCCAGTAGGTCCTGGGACAGAACCTACGAGCAGTACTTC
cdr3_aa: CASRSWDRTYEQYF

v_call: TRBV18
j_call: TRBJ2-2
d_call: TRBD2
clone_size: once
cdr3_nt: TGTGCCAGCTCACCCGTTAGCGGGGCGAACACCGGGGAGCTGTTTTTT
cdr3_aa: CASSPVSGANTGELFF

v_call: TRBV24-1
j_call: TRBJ1-2
d_call: -
clone_size: once
cdr3_nt: TGTGCCACCAGTGATTTCCGTGATGGACTGGCGTATGGCTACACCTTC
cdr3_aa: CATSDFRDGLAYGYTF

v_call: TRBV29-1
j_call: TRBJ2-7
d_call: -
clone_size: few
cdr3_nt: TGCAGCGTTGTAAACACAGGAGGGCTATACGAGCAGTACTTC
cdr3_aa: CSVVNTGGLYEQYF

v_call: TRBV5-8
j_call: TRBJ2-1
d_call: -
clone_size: -
cdr3_nt: TGTGCCAGCAGCTTTGGGGGGCAGTTCTTC
cdr3_aa: CASSFGGQFF

v_call: TRBV6-2/TRBV6-3
j_call: TRBJ1-5
d_call: -
clone_size: -
cdr3_nt: TGTGCCAGCGGTTTTAGGGGCCGATCCAATACTGGCAATCAGCCCCAGCATTTT
cdr3_aa: CASGFRGRSNTGNQPQHF

v_call: TRBV18
j_call: TRBJ1-1
d_call: -
clone_size: -
cdr3_nt: TGTGCCAGCTCACCCCTGGAGAACACTGAAGCTTTCTTT
cdr3_aa: CASSPLENTEAFF

v_call: TRBV14
j_call: TRBJ2-2
d_call: -
clone_size: -
cdr3_nt: TGTGCCAGCAGCCAAAGGGGTACCGGGGAGCTGTTTTTT
cdr3_aa: CASSQRGTGELFF

v_call: TRBV15
j_call: TRBJ1-3
d_call: -
clone_size: -
cdr3_nt: TGTGCCACCAGCAGAGGGTGGGGCTTTAATGAAAACACCATATATTTT
cdr3_aa: CATSRGWGFNENTIYF